This entry features one T cell receptor beta chain sequence. Its antigen is unknown. Profiled with immunoSEQ multiplex PCR; TCRdb holds only in-frame clones, not every one. The table shows approximately 25,000 clones, with 83% occurring only once. Germline CDR1 KGHSH, CDR2 LQKENI. This CDR3 has 14 residues. V gave up 1 base and J gave up 3 bases, with 10 bases separating them. The sample originates from a study of PD-1 blockade in mismatch repair-deficient tumors. For the study at large: Patients had 12 mismatch repair-deficient cancer types, all previously treated and progressing. Broader study findings: Rapid post-treatment expansion, then contraction, generally preceding radiologic response, marked tumor-resident clones.

A few pembrolizumab responders had their TCRs sequenced. The receptor comes from an adult with mismatch repair-deficient cancer. The chain carries TRBV18 and TRBJ2-7; D is unresolved. Sequences were derived from peripheral blood, sampled 12 weeks after starting pembrolizumab. CDR3 nucleotide sequence: TGTGCCAGCTCACCACGATCAGGAAACTACGAGCAGTACTTC. Its translation: CASSPRSGNYEQYF.